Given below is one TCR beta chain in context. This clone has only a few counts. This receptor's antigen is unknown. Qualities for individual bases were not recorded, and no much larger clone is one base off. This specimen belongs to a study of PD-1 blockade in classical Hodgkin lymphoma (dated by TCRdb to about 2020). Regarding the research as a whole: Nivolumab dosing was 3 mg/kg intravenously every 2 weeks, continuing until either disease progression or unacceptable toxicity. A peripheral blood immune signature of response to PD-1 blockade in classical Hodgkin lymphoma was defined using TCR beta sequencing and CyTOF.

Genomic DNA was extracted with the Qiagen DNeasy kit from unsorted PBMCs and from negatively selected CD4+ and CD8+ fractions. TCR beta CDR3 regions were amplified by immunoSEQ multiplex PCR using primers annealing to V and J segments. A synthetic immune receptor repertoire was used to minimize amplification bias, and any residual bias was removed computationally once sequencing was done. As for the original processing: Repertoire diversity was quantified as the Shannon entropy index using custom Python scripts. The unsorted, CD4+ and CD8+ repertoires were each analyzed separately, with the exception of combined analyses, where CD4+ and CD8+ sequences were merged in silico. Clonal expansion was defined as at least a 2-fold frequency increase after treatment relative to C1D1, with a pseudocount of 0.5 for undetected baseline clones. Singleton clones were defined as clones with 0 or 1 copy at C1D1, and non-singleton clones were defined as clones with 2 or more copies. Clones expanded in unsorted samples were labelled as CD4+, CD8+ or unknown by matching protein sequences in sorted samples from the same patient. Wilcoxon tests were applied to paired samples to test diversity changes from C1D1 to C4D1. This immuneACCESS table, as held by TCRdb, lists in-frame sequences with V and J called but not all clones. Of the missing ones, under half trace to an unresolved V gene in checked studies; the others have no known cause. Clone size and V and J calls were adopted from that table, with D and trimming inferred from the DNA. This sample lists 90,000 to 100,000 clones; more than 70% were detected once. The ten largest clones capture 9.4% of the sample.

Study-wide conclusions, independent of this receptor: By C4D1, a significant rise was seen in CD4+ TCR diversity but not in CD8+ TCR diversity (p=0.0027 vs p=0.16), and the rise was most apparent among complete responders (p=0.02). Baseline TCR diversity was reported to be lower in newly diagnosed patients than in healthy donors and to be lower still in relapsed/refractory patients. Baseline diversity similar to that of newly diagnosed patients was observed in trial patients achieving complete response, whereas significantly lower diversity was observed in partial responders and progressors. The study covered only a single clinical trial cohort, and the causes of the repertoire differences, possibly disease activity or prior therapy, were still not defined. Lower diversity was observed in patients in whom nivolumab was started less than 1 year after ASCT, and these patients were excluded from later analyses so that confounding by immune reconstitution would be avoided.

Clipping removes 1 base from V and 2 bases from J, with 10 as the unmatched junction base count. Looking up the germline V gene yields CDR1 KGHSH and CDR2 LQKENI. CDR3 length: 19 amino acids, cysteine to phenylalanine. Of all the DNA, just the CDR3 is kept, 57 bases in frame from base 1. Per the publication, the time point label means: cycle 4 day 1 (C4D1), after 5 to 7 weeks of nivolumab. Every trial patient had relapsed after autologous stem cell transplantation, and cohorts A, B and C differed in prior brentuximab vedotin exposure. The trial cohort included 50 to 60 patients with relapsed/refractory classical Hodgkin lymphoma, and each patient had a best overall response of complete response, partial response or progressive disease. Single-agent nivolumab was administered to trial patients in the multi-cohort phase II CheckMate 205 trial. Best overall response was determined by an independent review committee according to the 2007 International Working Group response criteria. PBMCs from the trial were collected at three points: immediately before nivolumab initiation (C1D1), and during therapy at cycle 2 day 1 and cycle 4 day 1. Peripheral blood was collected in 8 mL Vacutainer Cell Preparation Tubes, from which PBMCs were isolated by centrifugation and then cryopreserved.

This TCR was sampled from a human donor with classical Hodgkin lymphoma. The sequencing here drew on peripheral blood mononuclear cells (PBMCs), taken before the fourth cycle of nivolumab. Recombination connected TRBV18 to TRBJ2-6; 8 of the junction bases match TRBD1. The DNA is TGTGCCAGCTCACCACAGGCAACCCCAGGGGGCGCTGGGGCCAACGTCCTGACTTTC. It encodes CASSPQATPGGAGANVLTF.